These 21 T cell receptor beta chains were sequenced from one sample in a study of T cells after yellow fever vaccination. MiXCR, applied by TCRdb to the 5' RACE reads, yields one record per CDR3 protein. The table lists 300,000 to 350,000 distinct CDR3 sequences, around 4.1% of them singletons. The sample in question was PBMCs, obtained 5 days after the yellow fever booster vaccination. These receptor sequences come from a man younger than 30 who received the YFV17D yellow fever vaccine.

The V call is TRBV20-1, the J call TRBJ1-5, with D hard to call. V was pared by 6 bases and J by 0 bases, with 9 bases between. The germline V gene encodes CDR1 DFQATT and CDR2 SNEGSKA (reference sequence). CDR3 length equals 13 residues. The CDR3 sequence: CSAVLDSNQPQHF. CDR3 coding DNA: TGCAGTGCCGTGCTGGATAGCAATCAGCCCCAGCATTTT.

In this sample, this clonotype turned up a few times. The CDR3 loop reads CASSLGDGRPQHF. The CDR3 coding sequence is TGTGCCAGCAGCTTAGGAGACGGCCGACCCCAGCATTTT. The chain employs TRBV7-2 and TRBJ1-5; no clear D. In germline, CDR1 is SGHTA, CDR2 FQGNSA. The CDR3 consists of 13 residues. The ends were cut back, 1 base at V and 10 bases at J, with 11 bases in the middle. Together with reference TRBV7-2 and TRBJ1-5, the CDR3 gives the full variable domain: GAGVSQSPSNKVTEKGKDVELRCDPISGHTALYWYRQSLGQGLEFLIYFQGNSAPDKSGLPSDRFSAERTGGSVSTLTIQRTQQEDSAVYLCASSLGDGRPQHFGDGTRLSIL.

For the CDR3, the DNA is TGCGCCAGCAGTCGGGACATGGCCGGGGAAAAACTGTTTTTT. Translating gives CASSRDMAGEKLFF. V gene TRBV4-3 combines with J gene TRBJ1-4, with a tentative D call TRBD1 (6 bases). Germline CDR1 LGHNA, CDR2 YSLEER. V lost 6 bases to trimming and J lost 8 bases, with 16 bases between them. The CDR3 has 14 residues.

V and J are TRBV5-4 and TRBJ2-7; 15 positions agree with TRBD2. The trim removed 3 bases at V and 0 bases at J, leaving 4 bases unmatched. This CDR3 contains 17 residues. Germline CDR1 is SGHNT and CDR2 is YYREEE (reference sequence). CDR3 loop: CASSSGLAGGNSYEQYV. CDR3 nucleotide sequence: TGTGCCAGCAGCTCCGGACTAGCGGGGGGGAACTCCTACGAGCAGTACGTC.

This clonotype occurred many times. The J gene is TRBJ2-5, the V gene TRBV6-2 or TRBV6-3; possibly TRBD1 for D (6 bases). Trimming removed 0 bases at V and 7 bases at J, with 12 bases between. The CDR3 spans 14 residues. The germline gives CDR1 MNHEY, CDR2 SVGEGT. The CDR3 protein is CASSYSGTTGTQYF. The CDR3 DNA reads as TGTGCCAGCAGTTACTCCGGGACAACAGGGACCCAGTACTTC.

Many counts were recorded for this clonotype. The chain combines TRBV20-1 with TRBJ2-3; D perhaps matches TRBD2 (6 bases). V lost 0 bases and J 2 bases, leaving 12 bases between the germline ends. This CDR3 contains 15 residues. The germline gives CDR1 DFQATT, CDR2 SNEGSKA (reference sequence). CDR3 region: CSARDPGGATDTQYF. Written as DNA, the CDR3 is TGCAGTGCTAGAGATCCGGGCGGGGCCACAGATACGCAGTATTTT.

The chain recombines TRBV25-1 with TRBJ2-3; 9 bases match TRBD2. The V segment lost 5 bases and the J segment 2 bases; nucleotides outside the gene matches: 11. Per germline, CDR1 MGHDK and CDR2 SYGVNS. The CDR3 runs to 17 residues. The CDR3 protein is CASSPKLAGFSTDTQYF. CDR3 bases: TGTGCCAGCAGTCCCAAACTAGCGGGTTTTTCCACAGATACGCAGTATTTT.

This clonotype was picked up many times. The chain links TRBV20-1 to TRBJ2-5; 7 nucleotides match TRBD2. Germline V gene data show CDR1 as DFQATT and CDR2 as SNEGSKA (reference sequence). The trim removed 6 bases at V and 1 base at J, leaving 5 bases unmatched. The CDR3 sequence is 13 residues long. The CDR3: CSASGLIQETQYF. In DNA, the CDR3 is TGCAGTGCCTCGGGACTAATCCAAGAGACCCAGTACTTC.

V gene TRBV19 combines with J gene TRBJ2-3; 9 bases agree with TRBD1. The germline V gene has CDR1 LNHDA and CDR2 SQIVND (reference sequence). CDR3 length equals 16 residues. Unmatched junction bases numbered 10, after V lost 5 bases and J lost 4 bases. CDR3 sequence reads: CASSGRGTGYPDTQYF. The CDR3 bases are TGTGCCAGTAGTGGGAGGGGGACAGGGTACCCAGATACGCAGTATTTT. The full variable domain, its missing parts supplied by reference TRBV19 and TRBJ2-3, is DGGITQSPKYLFRKEGQNVTLSCEQNLNHDAMYWYRQDPGQGLRLIYYSQIVNDFQKGDIAEGYSVSREKKESFPLTVTSAQKNPTAFYLCASSGRGTGYPDTQYFGPGTRLTVL.

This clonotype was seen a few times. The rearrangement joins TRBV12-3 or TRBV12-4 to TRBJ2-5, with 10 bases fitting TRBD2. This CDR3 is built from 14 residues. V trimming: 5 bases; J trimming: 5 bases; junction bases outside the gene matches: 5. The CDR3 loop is CASSGAGGQETQYF. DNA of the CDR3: TGTGCCAGCAGTGGAGCGGGGGGGCAGGAGACCCAGTACTTC.

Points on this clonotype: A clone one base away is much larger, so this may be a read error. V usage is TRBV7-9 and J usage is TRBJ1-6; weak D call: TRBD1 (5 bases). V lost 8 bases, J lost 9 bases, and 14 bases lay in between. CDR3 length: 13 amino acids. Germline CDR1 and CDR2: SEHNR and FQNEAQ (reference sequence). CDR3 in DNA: TGTGCCAGCTCAGGGATAGGGGTTTCACCCCTCCACTTT. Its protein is CASSGIGVSPLHF.

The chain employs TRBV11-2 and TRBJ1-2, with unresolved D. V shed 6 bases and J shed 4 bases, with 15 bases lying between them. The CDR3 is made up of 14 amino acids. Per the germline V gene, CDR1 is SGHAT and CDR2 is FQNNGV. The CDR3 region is CASREWGGRYGYTF. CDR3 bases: TGTGCCAGCAGAGAATGGGGAGGGCGCTATGGCTACACCTTC.

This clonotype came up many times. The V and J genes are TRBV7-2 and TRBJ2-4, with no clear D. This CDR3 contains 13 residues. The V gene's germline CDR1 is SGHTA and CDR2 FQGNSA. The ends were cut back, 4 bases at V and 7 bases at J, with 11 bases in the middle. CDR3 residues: CASSSRVANIQYF. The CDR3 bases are TGTGCCAGCAGCTCAAGGGTCGCGAACATTCAGTACTTC.

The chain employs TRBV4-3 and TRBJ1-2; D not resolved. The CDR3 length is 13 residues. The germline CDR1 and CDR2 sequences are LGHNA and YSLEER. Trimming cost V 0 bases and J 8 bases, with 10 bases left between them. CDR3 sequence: CASSQEDGVGYTF. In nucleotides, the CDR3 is TGCGCCAGCAGCCAAGAAGACGGTGTCGGCTACACCTTC.

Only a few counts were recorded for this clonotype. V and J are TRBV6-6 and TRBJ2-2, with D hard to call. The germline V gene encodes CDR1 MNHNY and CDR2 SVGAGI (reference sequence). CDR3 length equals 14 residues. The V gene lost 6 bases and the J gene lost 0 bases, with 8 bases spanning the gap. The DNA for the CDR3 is TGTGCCAGCAGCCGCGGCTCGAACACCGGGGAGCTGTTTTTT. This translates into CASSRGSNTGELFF.

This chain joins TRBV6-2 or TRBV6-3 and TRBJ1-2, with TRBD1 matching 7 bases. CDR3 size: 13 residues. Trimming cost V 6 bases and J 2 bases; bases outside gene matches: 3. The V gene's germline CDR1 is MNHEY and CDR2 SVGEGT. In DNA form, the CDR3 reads TGTGCCAGCAGGAGGACAGGCAACTATGGCTACACCTTC. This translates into CASRRTGNYGYTF.

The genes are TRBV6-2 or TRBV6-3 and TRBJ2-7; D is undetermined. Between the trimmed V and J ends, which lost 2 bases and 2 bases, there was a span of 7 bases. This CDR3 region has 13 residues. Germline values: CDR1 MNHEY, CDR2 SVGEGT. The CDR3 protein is CASSYRRAYEQYF. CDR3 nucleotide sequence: TGTGCCAGCAGTTACAGGAGAGCCTACGAGCAGTACTTC.

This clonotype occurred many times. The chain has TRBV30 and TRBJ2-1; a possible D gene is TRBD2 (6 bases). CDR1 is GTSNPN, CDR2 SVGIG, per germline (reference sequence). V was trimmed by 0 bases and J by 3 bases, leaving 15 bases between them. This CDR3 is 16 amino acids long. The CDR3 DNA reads TGTGCCTGGAGTGTAGCTGGGACTCACTACTACAATGAGCAGTTCTTC. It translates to CAWSVAGTHYYNEQFF.

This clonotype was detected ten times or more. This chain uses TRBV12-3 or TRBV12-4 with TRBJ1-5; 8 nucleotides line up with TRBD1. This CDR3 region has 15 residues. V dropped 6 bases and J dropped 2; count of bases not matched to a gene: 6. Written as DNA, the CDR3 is TGTGCCAGCAGAGAGGACAGGGTCGGCAATCAGCCCCAGCATTTT. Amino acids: CASREDRVGNQPQHF.

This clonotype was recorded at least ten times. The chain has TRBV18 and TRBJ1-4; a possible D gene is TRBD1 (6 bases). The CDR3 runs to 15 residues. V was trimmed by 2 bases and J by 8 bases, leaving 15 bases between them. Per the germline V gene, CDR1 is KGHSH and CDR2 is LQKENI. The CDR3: CASSPGPGAREKLFF. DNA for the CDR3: TGTGCCAGCTCACCAGGCCCGGGGGCAAGGGAAAAACTGTTTTTT.

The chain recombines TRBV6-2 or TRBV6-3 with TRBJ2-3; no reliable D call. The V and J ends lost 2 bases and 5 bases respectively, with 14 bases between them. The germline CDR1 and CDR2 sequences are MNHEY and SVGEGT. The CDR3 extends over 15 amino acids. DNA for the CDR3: TGTGCCAGCAGTTACCTAGGGTCCCCCCGAGATACGCAGTATTTT. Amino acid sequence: CASSYLGSPRDTQYF.